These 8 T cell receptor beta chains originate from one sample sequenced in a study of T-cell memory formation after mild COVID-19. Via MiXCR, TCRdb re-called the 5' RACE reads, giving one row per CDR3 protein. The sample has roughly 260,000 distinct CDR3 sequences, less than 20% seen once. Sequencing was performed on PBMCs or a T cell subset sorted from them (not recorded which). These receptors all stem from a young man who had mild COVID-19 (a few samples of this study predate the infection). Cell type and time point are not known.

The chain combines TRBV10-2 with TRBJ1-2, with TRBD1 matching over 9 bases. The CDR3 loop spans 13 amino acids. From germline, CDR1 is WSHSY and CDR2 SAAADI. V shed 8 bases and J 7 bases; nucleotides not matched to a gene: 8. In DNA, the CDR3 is TGCGCCAGCCTCCGGGACAGGGCCGGTGGCTACACCTTC. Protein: CASLRDRAGGYTF.

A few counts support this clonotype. The CDR3 spells CAILGADKAFF. DNA for the CDR3: TGTGCCATCCTGGGTGCAGATAAAGCTTTCTTT. This chain links TRBV6-1 with TRBJ1-1; D is ambiguous. The CDR3 consists of 11 residues. V gave up 10 bases and J gave up 9 bases, with 15 bases separating them. Germline values: CDR1 MNHNS, CDR2 SASEGT.

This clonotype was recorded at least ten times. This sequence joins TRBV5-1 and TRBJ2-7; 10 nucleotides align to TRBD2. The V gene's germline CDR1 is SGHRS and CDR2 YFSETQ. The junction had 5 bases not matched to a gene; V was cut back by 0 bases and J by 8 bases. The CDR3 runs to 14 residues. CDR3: CASSLELAGGKQYV. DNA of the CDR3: TGCGCCAGCAGCTTGGAATTAGCGGGGGGAAAGCAGTACGTC.

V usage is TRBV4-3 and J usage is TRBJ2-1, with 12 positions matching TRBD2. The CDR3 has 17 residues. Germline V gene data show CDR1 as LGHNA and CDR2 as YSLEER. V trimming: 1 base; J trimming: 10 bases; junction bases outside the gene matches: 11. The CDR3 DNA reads TGCGCCAGCAGCCAAGGTTACACTAGCGGGGGGCCAGGGGAGCAGTTCTTC. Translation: CASSQGYTSGGPGEQFF.

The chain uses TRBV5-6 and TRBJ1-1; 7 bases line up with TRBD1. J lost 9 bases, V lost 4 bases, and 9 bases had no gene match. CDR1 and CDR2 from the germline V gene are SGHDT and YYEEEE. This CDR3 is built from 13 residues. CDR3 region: CASSTGQALQAFF. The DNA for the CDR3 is TGTGCCAGCAGCACTGGACAGGCCCTTCAAGCTTTCTTT.

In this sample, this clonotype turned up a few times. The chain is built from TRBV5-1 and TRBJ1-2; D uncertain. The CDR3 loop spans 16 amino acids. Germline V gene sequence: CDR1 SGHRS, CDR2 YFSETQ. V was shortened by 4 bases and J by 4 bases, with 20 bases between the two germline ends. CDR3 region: CASSPGGTSSGYGYTF. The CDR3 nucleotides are TGCGCCAGCAGCCCAGGCGGAACATCCTCCGGCTATGGCTACACCTTC. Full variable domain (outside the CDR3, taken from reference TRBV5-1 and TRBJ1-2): KAGVTQTPRYLIKTRGQQVTLSCSPISGHRSVSWYQQTPGQGLQFLFEYFSETQRNKGNFPGRFSGRQFSNSRSEMNVSTLELGDSALYLCASSPGGTSSGYGYTFGSGTRLTVV.

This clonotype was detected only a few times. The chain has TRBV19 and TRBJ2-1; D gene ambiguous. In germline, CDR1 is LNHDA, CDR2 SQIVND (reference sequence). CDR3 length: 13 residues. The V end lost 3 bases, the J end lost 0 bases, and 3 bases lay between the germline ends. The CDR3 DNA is TGTGCCAGTAGTATCAGCTCCTACAATGAGCAGTTCTTC. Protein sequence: CASSISSYNEQFF. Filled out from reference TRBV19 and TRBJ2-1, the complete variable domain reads DGGITQSPKYLFRKEGQNVTLSCEQNLNHDAMYWYRQDPGQGLRLIYYSQIVNDFQKGDIAEGYSVSREKKESFPLTVTSAQKNPTAFYLCASSISSYNEQFFGPGTRLTVL.

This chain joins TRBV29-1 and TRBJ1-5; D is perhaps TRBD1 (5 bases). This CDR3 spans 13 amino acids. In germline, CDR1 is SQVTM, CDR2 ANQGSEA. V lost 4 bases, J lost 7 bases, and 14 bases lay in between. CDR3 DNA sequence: TGCAGCGTTGGTTTGGGAAGGGGACAGCCCCAGCATTTT. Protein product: CSVGLGRGQPQHF.